Below, one T cell receptor (beta chain) is given with its context. Its antigen remains unknown. The sample originates from a study of blood T cells in healthy people across ages. Study results and caveats: Comparison with aged donors showed that long-lived donors had more naive CD4+ cells and higher diversity.

The CDR3 is 16 residues long. Trimming removed 0 bases at V and 4 bases at J, with 14 bases between. The authors ran a second PCR of about 7 to 12 cycles using a sample-barcoded 5' primer and a J-beta primer mix. TCRdb reprocessed the 5' RACE reads via MiXCR and lists one record per CDR3 protein. The table shows about 1,400,000 distinct CDR3 sequences, with roughly 64% occurring only once. The sequencing input was blood. This sequence was found in a man aged 18 to 30 in good health. The chain is built from TRBV12-3 or TRBV12-4 and TRBJ2-3, with D unclear. CDR3 sequence: CASSLAGPPTSDTQYF. The CDR3 DNA follows: TGTGCCAGCAGTTTAGCGGGCCCTCCGACGTCAGATACGCAGTATTTT.